These 27 T cell receptor beta chains were sequenced from one sample in a study of blood T cell repertoires in COVID-19. Generated by immunoSEQ multiplex PCR, the TCRdb table keeps only in-frame clones and is missing some. The sample contains about 210,000 clones, roughly four fifths of which appear only once. The sample comprised peripheral blood. The receptors were sampled from a woman aged 40 to 50 with acute or convalescent COVID-19.

The CDR3 DNA reads as TGTGCCAGCAGCGGGCTGCTAGCGGGACAGGCGGATACGCAGTATTTT. As protein: CASSGLLAGQADTQYF. The chain couples TRBV13 to TRBJ2-3, with D perhaps matching TRBD2 (9 bases). V lost 5 bases and J lost 6, with 21 bases in between. The CDR3 totals 16 residues. Germline-derived CDR1 and CDR2 are PRHDT and FYEKMQ (reference sequence).

This clone has only a few counts. The chain combines TRBV10-3 with TRBJ2-7, with no clear D. This CDR3 contains 13 residues. Trimming stripped 0 bases from V and 4 bases from J, with 7 bases between. Germline assignment: CDR1 ENHRY and CDR2 SYGVKD. This CDR3 is CAISESRSYEQYF. The DNA for the CDR3 is TGTGCCATCAGTGAGTCGCGGTCATACGAGCAGTACTTC.

The chain recombines TRBV30 with TRBJ1-1; D unclear. V was clipped by 3 bases and J by 2 bases, with 10 bases between them. Per germline, CDR1 GTSNPN and CDR2 SVGIG (reference sequence). This CDR3 has 13 amino acids. The CDR3: CAWRNGANTEAFF. For the CDR3, the DNA is TGTGCCTGGAGAAACGGAGCAAACACTGAAGCTTTCTTT.

CDR3 in amino acids: CASSQAGLGGYTF. The CDR3 region has the DNA TGTGCCAGCAGCCAAGCAGGGCTCGGTGGCTACACCTTC. This chain links TRBV14 with TRBJ1-2; D might be TRBD1 (5 bases). Germline CDR1 SGHDN, CDR2 FVKESK. The CDR3 is 13 residues long. V lost 1 base and J 7 bases, leaving 10 bases between the germline ends.

The V and J genes are TRBV10-3 and TRBJ2-1; D remains unclear. From germline, CDR1 is ENHRY and CDR2 SYGVKD. The V and J ends lost 3 bases and 3 bases respectively, with 6 bases between them. The CDR3 consists of 13 residues. CDR3 DNA sequence: TGTGCCATCAGTGAAAGAGTCTACAATGAGCAGTTCTTC. It translates to CAISERVYNEQFF.

The chain uses TRBV5-1 and TRBJ2-1; D unclear. Germline V gene sequence: CDR1 SGHRS, CDR2 YFSETQ. The CDR3 is 13 amino acids. Between the trimmed V and J ends, which lost 1 base and 6 bases, there was a span of 8 bases. In DNA, the CDR3 is TGCGCCAGCAGCTTGTTAGTTTCCAATGAGCAGTTCTTC. This sequence encodes CASSLLVSNEQFF.

The V gene is TRBV4-1, the J gene TRBJ2-3, with TRBD2 matching over 12 bases. This CDR3 region has 16 residues. The junction had 5 bases not matched to a gene; V was cut back by 3 bases and J by 4 bases. Germline V gene lookup returns CDR1 MGHRA and CDR2 YSYEKL. This chain's CDR3 is CASSQEGLAGSDTQYF. The CDR3, as DNA: TGCGCCAGCAGCCAGGAGGGACTAGCGGGCTCAGATACGCAGTATTTT.

The rearrangement links TRBV19 to TRBJ1-1; unclear D gene. Trimming stripped 3 bases from V and 10 bases from J, with 12 bases between. This CDR3 has 12 residues. Germline V gene lookup returns CDR1 LNHDA and CDR2 SQIVND (reference sequence). The CDR3 DNA follows: TGTGCCAGTAGTATCTACGGAGAGTTAGCTTTCTTT. It specifies CASSIYGELAFF.

The rearrangement uses TRBV7-2 and TRBJ2-3; TRBD2 is a possible D gene (5 bases). Between the trimmed V and J ends, which lost 2 bases and 4 bases, there was a span of 10 bases. This CDR3 spans 14 amino acids. The germline V gene has CDR1 SGHTA and CDR2 FQGNSA. The CDR3 loop reads CASSLTASPDTQYF. As DNA, the CDR3 is TGTGCCAGCAGCTTAACGGCTAGCCCAGATACGCAGTATTTT. Full variable domain (rest looked up from reference TRBV7-2 and TRBJ2-3): GAGVSQSPSNKVTEKGKDVELRCDPISGHTALYWYRQSLGQGLEFLIYFQGNSAPDKSGLPSDRFSAERTGGSVSTLTIQRTQQEDSAVYLCASSLTASPDTQYFGPGTRLTVL.

This chain joins TRBV4-3 and TRBJ2-2; 14 positions match TRBD2. Germline V gives CDR1 LGHNA, CDR2 YSLEER. This CDR3 contains 19 residues. V lost 1 base and J lost 4; bases outside the gene matches: 8. CDR3 in amino acids: CASSQAGTSGSVGTGELFF. CDR3 nucleotide sequence: TGCGCCAGCAGCCAAGCCGGGACTAGCGGGAGTGTCGGCACCGGGGAGCTGTTTTTT.

The chain is built from TRBV10-3 and TRBJ2-3, with TRBD2 matching 7 bases. The V gene end was trimmed by 6 bases and the J gene end by 4 bases; junction bases not matched to a gene: 7. This CDR3 comprises 14 residues. CDR1 and CDR2 from the germline V gene are ENHRY and SYGVKD. The CDR3 is CAIRGGVESDTQYF. CDR3 coding DNA: TGTGCCATCAGGGGGGGGGTCGAGTCAGATACGCAGTATTTT.

The chain carries TRBV9 and TRBJ2-1; D not resolved. The V gene's germline CDR1 is SGDLS and CDR2 YYNGEE. Trimming removed 5 bases at V and 7 bases at J, with 10 bases between. This CDR3 spans 12 amino acids. CDR3 sequence: CASSQSDNEQFF. The CDR3 coding sequence is TGTGCCAGCAGTCAAAGCGATAATGAGCAGTTCTTC.

This clone was counted only a few times. V gene TRBV15 combines with J gene TRBJ2-5; tentatively, D is TRBD2 (6 bases). Germline CDR1 LNHNV, CDR2 YYDKDF (reference sequence). The V end lost 0 bases, the J end lost 5 bases, and 13 bases lay between the germline ends. This CDR3 is 15 amino acids long. CDR3: CATSRDRLSGETQYF. In DNA, the CDR3 is TGTGCCACCAGCAGAGATCGTCTCAGCGGGGAGACCCAGTACTTC.

Only one count was recorded for this clone. J is TRBJ1-1 and V is TRBV6-6; perhaps TRBD1 as D (6 bases). Germline assignment: CDR1 MNHNY and CDR2 SVGAGI (reference sequence). The V and J ends lost 5 bases and 3 bases respectively, with 19 bases between them. CDR3 size: 16 residues. The CDR3 bases are TGTGCCAGCAGTGGACTCCAGGCGGGGGCTTACACTGAAGCTTTCTTT. It specifies CASSGLQAGAYTEAFF.

This clone was counted a few times. The V gene is TRBV4-3, the J gene TRBJ2-7, with D maybe TRBD1 (5 bases). The V and J ends lost 3 bases and 2 bases respectively, with 8 bases between them. Germline values: CDR1 LGHNA, CDR2 YSLEER. This CDR3 is 13 amino acids long. The CDR3: CASSHRVAYEQYF. CDR3 DNA: TGCGCCAGCAGCCACAGGGTAGCCTACGAGCAGTACTTC.

This clone appeared a few times. Within the sample, other DNA sequences also encode this same CDR3. The CDR3 DNA reads TGTGCCAGTAGTATACGAGGAGTCGGTCAGCCCCAGCATTTT. It encodes CASSIRGVGQPQHF. The rearrangement uses TRBV19 and TRBJ1-5; the D is unclear. V was trimmed by 2 bases and J by 6 bases, leaving 11 bases between them. Germline-derived CDR1 and CDR2 are LNHDA and SQIVND (reference sequence). This CDR3 has 14 residues.

The V and J genes are TRBV5-1 and TRBJ1-1, with D perhaps TRBD1 (5 bases). V lost 0 bases and J lost 1, with 7 bases in between. Per the germline V gene, CDR1 is SGHRS and CDR2 is YFSETQ. This CDR3 region has 14 residues. This CDR3 is CASSLATGNTEAFF. DNA for the CDR3: TGCGCCAGCAGCTTGGCTACAGGGAACACTGAAGCTTTCTTT.

The chain joins TRBV30 to TRBJ1-1; perhaps TRBD1 as D (5 bases). Trimming left V 1 base short and J 7 bases short, with 16 bases between. The germline CDR1 and CDR2 sequences are GTSNPN and SVGIG (reference sequence). The CDR3 has 14 residues. This chain's CDR3 is CAWSAGPRVGEAFF. In DNA form, the CDR3 reads TGTGCCTGGAGTGCCGGGCCCAGGGTCGGTGAAGCTTTCTTT.

The chain couples TRBV5-6 to TRBJ1-3, with D tentatively TRBD1 (6 bases). Trimming stripped 0 bases from V and 2 bases from J, with 12 bases between. This CDR3 is 16 amino acids long. Per the germline V gene, CDR1 is SGHDT and CDR2 is YYEEEE. The CDR3, as DNA: TGTGCCAGCAGCTTGGTTTCATCAGGGGCTGGAAACACCATATATTTT. Translating it yields CASSLVSSGAGNTIYF.

V and J are TRBV5-6 and TRBJ1-6, with 7 bases matching TRBD1. Per the germline V gene, CDR1 is SGHDT and CDR2 is YYEEEE. The J segment lost 9 bases and the V segment lost 7 bases, leaving 7 bases of the junction unmatched. This CDR3 region has 13 residues. CDR3 residues: CASGDRVRSPLHF. In nucleotides, the CDR3 is TGTGCCAGCGGTGACAGGGTCCGTTCACCCCTCCACTTT.

The rearrangement uses TRBV4-3 and TRBJ1-1; TRBD1 is a possible D gene (6 bases). Germline-derived CDR1 and CDR2 are LGHNA and YSLEER. The CDR3 consists of 17 residues. V dropped 3 bases and J dropped 0 bases, with 17 bases sitting between them. CDR3 loop: CASSQTMYGTMNTEAFF. CDR3 DNA sequence: TGCGCCAGCAGCCAGACAATGTATGGGACAATGAACACTGAAGCTTTCTTT.

The genes are TRBV27 and TRBJ1-2; TRBD1 agrees at 7 bases. The CDR3 consists of 19 residues. Germline loops: CDR1 MNHEY, CDR2 SMNVEV (reference sequence). V dropped 0 bases and J dropped 0; count of bases not matched to a gene: 13. CDR3 sequence reads: CASSLSAPGQLMANYGYTF. For the CDR3, the DNA is TGTGCCAGCAGTTTATCCGCGCCGGGACAGCTTATGGCTAACTATGGCTACACCTTC.

The chain couples TRBV29-1 to TRBJ2-7; possibly TRBD2 for D (6 bases). The germline V and J ends were trimmed by 5 bases and 3 bases, with 14 bases remaining between them. CDR1 and CDR2 (germline): SQVTM, ANQGSEA. CDR3 length: 13 amino acids. This chain's CDR3 is CSVNGGLYYEQYF. The CDR3 DNA reads TGCAGCGTTAACGGGGGACTCTACTACGAGCAGTACTTC.

In nucleotides, the CDR3 is TGTGCCAGCAGCCCCGGGGGAGAGCTCGAGCAGTACTTC. The encoded protein is CASSPGGELEQYF. This chain joins TRBV7-2 and TRBJ2-7, with a weak D call TRBD2 (6 bases). The CDR3 extends over 13 amino acids. Germline CDR1 and CDR2: SGHTA and FQGNSA. Trimming took off 5 bases at V and 6 bases at J, with 14 bases between the two ends.

In nucleotides, the CDR3 is TGTGCCACCAGCAGAGTCGAGTACAATGAGCAGTTCTTC. It yields the protein CATSRVEYNEQFF. The chain couples TRBV15 to TRBJ2-1; D is uncertain. In germline, CDR1 is LNHNV, CDR2 YYDKDF (reference sequence). Trimming left V 1 base short and J 4 bases short, with 5 bases between. This CDR3 is 13 amino acids long.

This rearrangement joins TRBV7-6 to TRBJ1-6, with D perhaps TRBD1 (6 bases). V was shortened by 5 bases and J by 10 bases, with 12 bases between the two germline ends. CDR3 length: 13 residues. Per germline, CDR1 SGHVS and CDR2 FNYEAQ. In nucleotides, the CDR3 is TGTGCCAGCAGCAACTACAGGGACTCACCCCTCCACTTT. It translates to CASSNYRDSPLHF.

The gene calls are TRBV5-1 and TRBJ2-1; D not certain. The V end was cut by 3 bases, the J end by 7 bases, with 11 bases between. The CDR3 runs 13 residues. CDR1 SGHRS and CDR2 YFSETQ come from the germline V gene. This CDR3 is CASSSLSSNEQFF. The CDR3 nucleotides read TGCGCCAGCAGCTCCCTAAGTTCGAATGAGCAGTTCTTC. The full variable domain, rest sourced from reference TRBV5-1 and TRBJ2-1, is KAGVTQTPRYLIKTRGQQVTLSCSPISGHRSVSWYQQTPGQGLQFLFEYFSETQRNKGNFPGRFSGRQFSNSRSEMNVSTLELGDSALYLCASSSLSSNEQFFGPGTRLTVL.